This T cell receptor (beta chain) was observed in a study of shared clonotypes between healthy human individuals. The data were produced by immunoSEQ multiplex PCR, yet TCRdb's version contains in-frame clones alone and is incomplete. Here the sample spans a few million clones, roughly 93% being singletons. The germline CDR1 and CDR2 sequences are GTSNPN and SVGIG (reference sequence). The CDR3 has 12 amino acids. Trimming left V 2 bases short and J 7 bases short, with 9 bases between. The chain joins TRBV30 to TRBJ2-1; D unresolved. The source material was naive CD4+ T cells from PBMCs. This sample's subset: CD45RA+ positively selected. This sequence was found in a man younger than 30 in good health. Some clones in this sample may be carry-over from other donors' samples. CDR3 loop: CAWSWSWNEQFF. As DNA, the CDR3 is TGTGCCTGGAGTTGGAGCTGGAATGAGCAGTTCTTC.